This T cell receptor (beta chain) comes out of a study of blood T cell repertoires in COVID-19. Profiling relied on immunoSEQ multiplex PCR, and the TCRdb table lists in-frame clones only, not all of them. The sample yields about 73,000 clones, about nine tenths seen once. Trimming removed 0 bases at V and 5 bases at J, with 11 bases between. From germline, CDR1 is SGDLS and CDR2 YYNGEE. The CDR3 runs to 14 residues. The chain uses TRBV9 and TRBJ2-5; D is unresolved. Sequenced sample: peripheral blood. The sequence was collected from a woman at least 80 years old with active or convalescent COVID-19. The CDR3 DNA sequence: TGTGCCAGCAGCGTAGATCCAGATTGGGAGACCCAGTACTTC. This encodes CASSVDPDWETQYF.